This T cell receptor (beta chain) appears in the sequencing data of a study of T cells expressing NK-cell markers. Study-level background: Within the sequenced cohort of eight donors, seven exhibited HCMV seropositivity and one was seronegative. Overall study findings and caveats: In several donors, these clonotypes also led the CD3+CD56-NKG2C+ fraction.

The CDR3 runs to 14 residues. Germline lookup yields CDR1 SGHDT and CDR2 YYEEEE. After re-calling the 5' RACE reads, TCRdb lists one entry per CDR3 protein, DNA absent. The sample holds 250,000 to 300,000 distinct CDR3 sequences. On this clonotype itself: Its antigen is not known.

This clonotype was sampled from a man younger than 30 in good health. Sequencing was carried out using blood T cells: a sorted CD56 or NKG2C T cell subset, CD4+ or CD8+ T cells, or bulk PBMC T cells (not recorded which). The chain uses TRBV5-6 and TRBJ1-1. The CDR3 sequence: CASSLELGDTEAFF.